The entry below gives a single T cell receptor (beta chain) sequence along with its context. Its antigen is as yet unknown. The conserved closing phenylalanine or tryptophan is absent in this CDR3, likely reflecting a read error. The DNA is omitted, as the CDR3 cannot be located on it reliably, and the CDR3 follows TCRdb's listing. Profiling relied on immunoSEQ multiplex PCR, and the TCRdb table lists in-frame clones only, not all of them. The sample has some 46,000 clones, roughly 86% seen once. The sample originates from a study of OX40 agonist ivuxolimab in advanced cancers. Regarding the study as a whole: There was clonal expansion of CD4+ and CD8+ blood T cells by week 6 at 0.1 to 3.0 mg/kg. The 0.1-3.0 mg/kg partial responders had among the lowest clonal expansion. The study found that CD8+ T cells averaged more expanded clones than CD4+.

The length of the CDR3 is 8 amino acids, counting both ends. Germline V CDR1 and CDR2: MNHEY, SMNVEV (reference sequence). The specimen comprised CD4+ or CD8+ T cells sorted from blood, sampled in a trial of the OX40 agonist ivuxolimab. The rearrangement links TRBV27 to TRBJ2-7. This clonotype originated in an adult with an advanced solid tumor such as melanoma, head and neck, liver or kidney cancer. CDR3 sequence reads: CASSLTAC.